This passage covers 9 T cell receptor beta chains from one sample sequenced in a study of T cell responses to AZD1222 COVID-19 vaccine. The data were produced by immunoSEQ multiplex PCR, yet TCRdb's version contains in-frame clones alone and is incomplete. Of 130,000 to 150,000 clones listed, approximately 88% are singletons. The sample was peripheral blood, taken 28 days after the second dose of the MenACWY control vaccine. The receptor set was obtained from an adult who received the MenACWY meningococcal vaccine as a control.

The chain uses TRBV19 and TRBJ2-1; 9 positions match TRBD2. The CDR3 extends over 14 amino acids. Germline V CDR1 and CDR2: LNHDA, SQIVND (reference sequence). Trimming took 6 bases from V and 9 from J; bases not matched to a gene: 9. The CDR3 here is CASSTGTSFGEQFF. DNA of the CDR3: TGTGCCAGTAGCACCGGGACTAGCTTCGGTGAGCAGTTCTTC. Based on the CDR3 plus reference TRBV19 and TRBJ2-1, the full variable domain is DGGITQSPKYLFRKEGQNVTLSCEQNLNHDAMYWYRQDPGQGLRLIYYSQIVNDFQKGDIAEGYSVSREKKESFPLTVTSAQKNPTAFYLCASSTGTSFGEQFFGPGTRLTVL.

The chain combines TRBV7-8 with TRBJ1-1; tentatively, D is TRBD1 (5 bases). V was trimmed by 1 base and J by 3 bases, leaving 9 bases between them. Germline CDR1 is SGHVS and CDR2 is FQNEAQ. CDR3 size: 14 residues. CDR3 loop: CASSLVRGYTEAFF. The DNA of the CDR3 is TGTGCCAGCAGCTTAGTTCGGGGGTACACTGAAGCTTTCTTT.

This clone was observed once. The chain carries TRBV29-1 and TRBJ1-1; D is uncertain. The V end was cut by 3 bases, the J end by 1 base, with 6 bases between. The CDR3 is made up of 12 amino acids. CDR1 SQVTM and CDR2 ANQGSEA come from the germline V gene. CDR3 sequence reads: CSVENGNTEAFF. Written as DNA, the CDR3 is TGCAGCGTTGAGAATGGGAACACTGAAGCTTTCTTT.

This clone was counted only a few times. V gene TRBV5-6 combines with J gene TRBJ1-5; D may be TRBD1 (6 bases). CDR1 and CDR2 (germline): SGHDT, YYEEEE. Trimming stripped 1 base from V and 2 bases from J, with 16 bases between. This CDR3 spans 17 amino acids. CDR3: CASSLTKHRVGNQPQHF. The DNA of the CDR3 is TGTGCCAGCAGCTTGACTAAACACAGGGTTGGCAATCAGCCCCAGCATTTT.

This sequence joins TRBV4-2 and TRBJ2-5; 8 bases agree with TRBD2. Trimming cost V 4 bases and J 5 bases; bases outside gene matches: 9. Germline loops: CDR1 LGHNA, CDR2 YNFKEQ. The CDR3 is 15 residues long. The CDR3 protein is CASSPGTSSLETQYF. For the CDR3, the DNA is TGTGCCAGCAGCCCCGGGACTAGTAGTTTGGAGACCCAGTACTTC.

This rearrangement joins TRBV5-4 to TRBJ2-5, with a weak D call TRBD1 (6 bases). The CDR3 sequence is 14 residues long. Between the trimmed V and J ends, which lost 3 bases and 0 bases, there was a span of 9 bases. In germline, CDR1 is SGHNT, CDR2 YYREEE (reference sequence). The CDR3 DNA reads as TGTGCCAGCAGCTCTGGGACAAACCAAGAGACCCAGTACTTC. This sequence encodes CASSSGTNQETQYF.

The genes are TRBV10-3 and TRBJ2-7; D uncertain. The CDR3 extends over 15 amino acids. Germline V lookup: CDR1 ENHRY, CDR2 SYGVKD. With 4 bases removed from V and 3 bases from J, the gap between germline ends came to 16 bases. As DNA, the CDR3 is TGTGCCATCAGTGTTAGGCCTGGTGGCCTCTACGAGCAGTACTTC. Translated: CAISVRPGGLYEQYF.

The chain has TRBV2 and TRBJ2-7; 8 positions match TRBD2. The CDR3 is 16 amino acids. V was clipped by 7 bases and J by 3 bases; unmatched bases: 14. CDR1 SNHLY and CDR2 FYNNEI come from the germline V gene. The chain's CDR3 is CASTNDLRLAIYEQYF. As DNA, the CDR3 is TGTGCCAGCACAAATGATCTCCGACTAGCGATCTACGAGCAGTACTTC.

The chain joins TRBV11-2 to TRBJ2-7, with D possibly being TRBD2 (6 bases). The V gene's germline CDR1 is SGHAT and CDR2 FQNNGV. The V end lost 3 bases, the J end lost 3 bases, and 12 bases lay between the germline ends. CDR3 length: 14 amino acids. CDR3 amino acids: CASSFIPGGYEQYF. DNA of the CDR3: TGTGCCAGCAGCTTCATTCCCGGGGGCTACGAGCAGTACTTC.